This T cell receptor delta chain appears in the sequencing data of a study of gamma-delta T cells after stem cell transplantation. TCRdb re-processed the RT-PCR reads using CATT. The sample holds roughly 3,100 delta-chain clones; 16% are singletons and the top ten take roughly 14%. With 2 bases clipped from V and 0 bases from J, the junction kept 4 bases outside the gene matches. Germline V lookup: CDR1 GEAIGNYY, CDR2 EKD. The CDR3 sequence is 19 residues long. V usage is TRDV2 and J usage is TRDJ3; 12 bases align to TRDD3. Material: gamma-delta T cells. The receptor was derived from a human donor. It is not recorded whose cells these are; they may come from a transplant donor. This CDR3 is CACDSTGGYSSWDTRQMFF. The CDR3 region has the DNA TGTGCCTGTGACAGTACTGGGGGATACAGCTCCTGGGACACCCGACAGATGTTTTTC.